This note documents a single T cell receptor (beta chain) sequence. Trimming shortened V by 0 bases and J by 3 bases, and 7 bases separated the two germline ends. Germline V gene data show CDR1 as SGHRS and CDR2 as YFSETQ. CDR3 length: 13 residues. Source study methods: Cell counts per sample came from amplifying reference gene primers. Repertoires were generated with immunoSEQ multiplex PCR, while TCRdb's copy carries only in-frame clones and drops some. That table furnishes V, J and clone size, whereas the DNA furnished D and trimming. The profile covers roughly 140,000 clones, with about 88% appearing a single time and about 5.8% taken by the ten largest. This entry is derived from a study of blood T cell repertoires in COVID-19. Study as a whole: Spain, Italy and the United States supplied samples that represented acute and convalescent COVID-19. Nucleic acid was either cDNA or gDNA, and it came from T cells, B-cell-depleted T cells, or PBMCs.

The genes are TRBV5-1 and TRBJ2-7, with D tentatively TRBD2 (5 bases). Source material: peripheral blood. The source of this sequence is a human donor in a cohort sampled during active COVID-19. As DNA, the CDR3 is TGCGCCAGCAGCTTGGGGGAGCGCTACGAGCAGTACTTC. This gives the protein CASSLGERYEQYF.